Presented here are 21 T cell receptor beta chains from one specimen sequenced in a study of shared clonotypes between healthy human individuals. Only CD45RO-negative cells positively selected for CCR7 counted as naive CD8 cells, so terminally differentiated effector memory CD45RA+ cells were excluded. Clones were read by immunoSEQ multiplex PCR, and TCRdb kept only the in-frame ones, dropping some. Among about 2 million clones listed, about 94% were seen once. Sequenced: naive CD8+ T cells sorted from blood. The receptors come from a man between 18 and 29 years old in good health.

Remarks on this clone: The identical CDR3 is also encoded by other nucleotide sequences in the sample. The gene calls are TRBV19 and TRBJ2-7; 10 bases are shared with TRBD2. J gave up 2 bases and V 2 bases, and 3 bases lay outside the gene matches. Germline lookup yields CDR1 LNHDA and CDR2 SQIVND (reference sequence). The CDR3 has 15 residues. The CDR3 sequence is CASSITSGATYEQYF. CDR3 sequence (DNA): TGTGCCAGTAGTATAACTAGCGGGGCCACCTACGAGCAGTACTTC.

This chain links TRBV5-6 with TRBJ2-1; D gene uncertain. The CDR3 is 14 residues long. CDR1 and CDR2 from the germline V gene are SGHDT and YYEEEE. V was cut by 1 base and J by 7 bases, with 12 bases left in between. The CDR3: CASSLKFLRNEQFF. The CDR3 nucleotides are TGTGCCAGCAGCTTGAAATTCCTGAGAAATGAGCAGTTCTTC.

This sequence joins TRBV7-2 and TRBJ2-7; a weak D match, TRBD2 (5 bases). The germline V gene has CDR1 SGHTA and CDR2 FQGNSA. Trimming pared 5 bases from V and 2 bases from J, leaving 16 bases between. CDR3 size: 15 residues. The CDR3 is CASSHVGELPYEQYF. For the CDR3, the DNA is TGTGCCAGCAGCCACGTCGGGGAATTACCCTACGAGCAGTACTTC.

The chain employs TRBV5-4 and TRBJ2-1; unclear D gene. The germline V gene has CDR1 SGHNT and CDR2 YYREEE (reference sequence). Trimming cost V 4 bases and J 6 bases, with 20 bases left between them. This CDR3 is 16 amino acids long. The CDR3 DNA reads TGTGCCAGCAGCCGTACAGAAAACCTACTTATCAATGAGCAGTTCTTC. Residues: CASSRTENLLINEQFF.

This clone occurred once. The V call is TRBV7-9, the J call TRBJ2-7, with TRBD1 identical over 8 bases. The germline gives CDR1 SEHNR, CDR2 FQNEAQ (reference sequence). Trimming cost V 1 base and J 3 bases; bases outside gene matches: 5. CDR3 size: 15 residues. The CDR3 DNA follows: TGTGCCAGCAGCTTAGTAGGACAGGGCCACTACGAGCAGTACTTC. It translates to CASSLVGQGHYEQYF.

J is TRBJ2-7 and V is TRBV6-6, with D hard to call. Trimming removed 3 bases at V and 2 bases at J, with 8 bases between. Germline V CDR1 and CDR2: MNHNY, SVGAGI (reference sequence). This CDR3 has 13 residues. DNA for the CDR3: TGTGCCAGCAGTTATCACCCGGCCTACGAGCAGTACTTC. Translating it yields CASSYHPAYEQYF.

CDR3: CASSLVGTGGDTEAFF. CDR3 bases: TGTGCCAGCAGCTTAGTTGGGACAGGGGGGGACACTGAAGCTTTCTTT. This chain links TRBV7-2 with TRBJ1-1; 11 bases line up with TRBD1. Germline V gene data show CDR1 as SGHTA and CDR2 as FQGNSA. V lost 1 base, J lost 3 bases, and 4 bases stayed unmatched. CDR3 length: 16 amino acids.

The chain couples TRBV28 to TRBJ2-4; 12 bases line up with TRBD1. The V gene end was trimmed by 10 bases and the J gene end by 7 bases; junction bases not matched to a gene: 2. This CDR3 is 12 amino acids long. Germline values: CDR1 MDHEN, CDR2 SYDVKM. The CDR3 coding sequence is TGTGCCACCGGGACAGGGGGCAACATTCAGTACTTC. It specifies CATGTGGNIQYF.

The J gene is TRBJ2-7, the V gene TRBV7-6; 9 bases align to TRBD1. J lost 4 bases, V lost 4 bases, and 11 bases had no gene match. Per the germline V gene, CDR1 is SGHVS and CDR2 is FNYEAQ. CDR3 length equals 16 residues. CDR3 region: CASSSTSGTGKYEQYF. The CDR3 coding sequence is TGTGCCAGCAGCTCTACTTCCGGGACAGGGAAATACGAGCAGTACTTC.

V is TRBV7-6 and J is TRBJ2-2; TRBD1 is a possible D gene (5 bases). The germline CDR1 and CDR2 sequences are SGHVS and FNYEAQ. V was cut by 5 bases and J by 7 bases, with 11 bases left in between. CDR3 length equals 13 residues. CDR3 sequence: CASSRRGGGELFF. As DNA, the CDR3 is TGTGCCAGCAGCCGTAGGGGTGGCGGGGAGCTGTTTTTT. The full variable domain, its missing parts supplied by reference TRBV7-6 and TRBJ2-2, is GAGVSQSPRYKVTKRGQDVALRCDPISGHVSLYWYRQALGQGPEFLTYFNYEAQQDKSGLPNDRFSAERPEGSISTLTIQRTEQRDSAMYRCASSRRGGGELFFGEGSRLTVL.

V usage is TRBV2 and J usage is TRBJ1-4; D gene unclear. Trimming removed 0 bases from V and 7 bases from J, with 9 bases in between. Germline CDR1 reads SNHLY; CDR2 reads FYNNEI. This CDR3 is built from 14 residues. The CDR3 loop reads CASSEALQSEKLFF. CDR3 bases: TGTGCCAGCAGTGAAGCGCTTCAGTCTGAAAAACTGTTTTTT.

The chain carries TRBV7-9 and TRBJ2-7; either TRBD1 or TRBD2 may supply D (5 bases each). The CDR3 covers 16 residues. With 5 bases removed from V and 3 bases from J, the gap between germline ends came to 20 bases. CDR1 and CDR2 (germline): SEHNR, FQNEAQ (reference sequence). CDR3 in DNA: TGTGCCAGCAGCGGGGACGAGGAGAGGGGATTCTACGAGCAGTACTTC. Its protein is CASSGDEERGFYEQYF.

This chain links TRBV9 with TRBJ2-3; 9 bases fit TRBD2. The germline V gene encodes CDR1 SGDLS and CDR2 YYNGEE. Trimming removed 0 bases from V and 6 bases from J; junction bases left unmatched: 2. The CDR3 is 14 residues long. CDR3 region: CASSVGTSVDTQYF. The DNA for the CDR3 is TGTGCCAGCAGCGTAGGGACTAGCGTCGATACGCAGTATTTT.

Comments on this clone: This specimen includes other DNA sequences encoding the same CDR3. The chain carries TRBV27 and TRBJ2-2; D is undetermined. Per germline, CDR1 MNHEY and CDR2 SMNVEV (reference sequence). The germline V and J ends were trimmed by 3 bases and 1 base, with 6 bases remaining between them. This CDR3 is 14 amino acids long. CDR3 sequence reads: CASSFGLNTGELFF. The DNA for the CDR3 is TGTGCCAGCAGTTTTGGTCTGAACACCGGGGAGCTGTTTTTT.

V is TRBV5-1 and J is TRBJ1-6; D remains unclear. Germline V gives CDR1 SGHRS, CDR2 YFSETQ. The CDR3 length is 16 residues. V was trimmed by 4 bases and J by 4 bases, leaving 15 bases between them. The CDR3, as DNA: TGCGCCAGCAGCAACGGAGATGCCCCTTATAATTCACCCCTCCACTTT. Translated, it gives CASSNGDAPYNSPLHF.

Note on this clone: This same CDR3 is encoded by further DNA sequences in the sample. The rearrangement uses TRBV9 and TRBJ1-1; D remains ambiguous. V was cut by 0 bases and J by 0 bases, with 6 bases left in between. Per the germline V gene, CDR1 is SGDLS and CDR2 is YYNGEE. This CDR3 has 14 residues. The CDR3 coding sequence is TGTGCCAGCAGCGTAGGGACGGTGAACACTGAAGCTTTCTTT. It codes for CASSVGTVNTEAFF.

The rearrangement uses TRBV6-6 and TRBJ2-1; D remains unclear. Deletions cut 0 bases from V and 2 bases from J, with 11 bases between. Germline V gene lookup returns CDR1 MNHNY and CDR2 SVGAGI (reference sequence). The CDR3 is made up of 16 amino acids. The CDR3 sequence: CASSYSSQVAYNEQFF. CDR3 in DNA: TGTGCCAGCAGTTACTCGAGTCAGGTCGCCTACAATGAGCAGTTCTTC.

This clone was observed a few times. The chain couples TRBV10-1 to TRBJ1-1; tentatively, D is TRBD1 (5 bases). Trimming cost V 3 bases and J 3 bases, with 8 bases left between them. The germline V gene encodes CDR1 WNHNN and CDR2 SYGVQD (reference sequence). This CDR3 is built from 13 residues. Here the CDR3 DNA reads TGCGCCAGCAGTGACAGGGTGGACACTGAAGCTTTCTTT. Translated: CASSDRVDTEAFF.

The J gene is TRBJ1-3, the V gene TRBV13; TRBD1 agrees at 8 bases. V shed 6 bases, J shed 2 bases, and the junction held 6 bases outside the gene matches. Germline assignment: CDR1 PRHDT and CDR2 FYEKMQ (reference sequence). This CDR3 is built from 15 residues. CDR3 protein: CASSQGQAPGNTIYF. The CDR3 DNA is TGTGCCAGCAGTCAGGGACAGGCGCCTGGAAACACCATATATTTT.

The gene calls are TRBV6-5 and TRBJ2-7; 7 bases align to TRBD1. CDR3 size: 15 residues. CDR1 is MNHEY, CDR2 SVGAGI, per germline. Unmatched junction bases numbered 11, after V lost 6 bases and J lost 3 bases. The CDR3 here is CASSQTGFNRYEQYF. Here the CDR3 DNA reads TGTGCCAGCAGCCAGACAGGGTTCAACCGCTACGAGCAGTACTTC.

The chain employs TRBV5-4 and TRBJ1-3; no reliable D call. Trimming removed 5 bases from V and 4 bases from J, with 13 bases in between. The CDR3 covers 14 residues. CDR1 SGHNT and CDR2 YYREEE come from the germline V gene (reference sequence). The CDR3 nucleotides read TGTGCCAGCAGTCCCGACGGGGAAGGAAACACCATATATTTT. Encoded protein: CASSPDGEGNTIYF.